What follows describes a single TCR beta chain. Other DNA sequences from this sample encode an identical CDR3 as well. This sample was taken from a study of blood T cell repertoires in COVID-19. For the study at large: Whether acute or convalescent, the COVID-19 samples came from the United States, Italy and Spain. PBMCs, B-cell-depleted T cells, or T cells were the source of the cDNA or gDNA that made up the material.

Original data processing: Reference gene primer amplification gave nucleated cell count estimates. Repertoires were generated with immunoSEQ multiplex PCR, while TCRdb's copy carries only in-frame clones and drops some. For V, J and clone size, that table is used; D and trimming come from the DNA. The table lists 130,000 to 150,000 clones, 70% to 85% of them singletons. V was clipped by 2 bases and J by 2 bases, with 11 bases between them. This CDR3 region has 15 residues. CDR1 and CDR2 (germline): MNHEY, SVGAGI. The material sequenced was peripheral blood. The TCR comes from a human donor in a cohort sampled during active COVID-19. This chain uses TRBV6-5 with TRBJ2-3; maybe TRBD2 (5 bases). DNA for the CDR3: TGTGCCAGCAGTTACGGAGGAGGTCCCACAGATACGCAGTATTTT. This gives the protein CASSYGGGPTDTQYF.